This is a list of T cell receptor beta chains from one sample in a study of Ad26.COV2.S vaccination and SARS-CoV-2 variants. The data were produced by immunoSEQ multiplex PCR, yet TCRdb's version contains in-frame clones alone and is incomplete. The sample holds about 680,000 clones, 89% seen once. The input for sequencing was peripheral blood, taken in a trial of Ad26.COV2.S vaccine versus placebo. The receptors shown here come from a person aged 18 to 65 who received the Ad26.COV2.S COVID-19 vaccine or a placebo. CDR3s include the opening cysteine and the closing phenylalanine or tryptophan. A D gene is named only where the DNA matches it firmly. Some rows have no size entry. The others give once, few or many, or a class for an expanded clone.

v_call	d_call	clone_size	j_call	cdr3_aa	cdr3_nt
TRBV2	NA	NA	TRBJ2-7	CATGPGGDEQYF	TGTGCCACCGGCCCGGGCGGCGACGAGCAGTACTTC
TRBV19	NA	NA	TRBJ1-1	CASTEGSRYTEAFF	TGTGCCAGTACTGAGGGATCCAGATATACTGAAGCTTTCTTT
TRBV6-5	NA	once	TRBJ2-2	CASSYSTSSGELFF	TGTGCCAGCAGTTACTCAACTAGTTCCGGGGAGCTGTTTTTT
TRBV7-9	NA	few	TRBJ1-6	CASSLQQAGNSPLHF	TGTGCCAGCAGCTTACAGCAGGCAGGGAATTCACCCCTCCACTTT
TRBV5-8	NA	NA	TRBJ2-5	CASPAGLAETQYF	TGTGCCAGCCCGGCGGGGCTAGCCGAGACCCAGTACTTC
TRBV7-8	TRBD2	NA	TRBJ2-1	CASSFPTGLAGHNEQFF	TGTGCCAGCAGCTTCCCAACGGGACTAGCAGGGCACAATGAGCAGTTCTTC
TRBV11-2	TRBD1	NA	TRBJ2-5	CASSLVGGTETQYF	TGTGCCAGCAGCTTAGTAGGGGGCACCGAGACCCAGTACTTC
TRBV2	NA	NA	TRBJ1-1	CASRPFGEAFF	TGTGCCAGCAGGCCCTTTGGTGAAGCTTTCTTT
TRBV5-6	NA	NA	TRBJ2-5	CASIESGRQAQETQYF	TGTGCCAGCATAGAATCGGGAAGACAGGCACAAGAGACCCAGTACTTC
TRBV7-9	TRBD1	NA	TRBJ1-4	CASSSPTGGTEKLFF	TGTGCCAGCAGCTCACCGACAGGGGGGACTGAAAAACTGTTTTTT
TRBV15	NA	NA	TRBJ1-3	CATSRGVNSGNTIYF	TGTGCCACCAGCAGAGGGGTGAACTCTGGAAACACCATATATTTT
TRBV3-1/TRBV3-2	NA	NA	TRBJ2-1	CASSQDGRSSSYNEQFF	TGTGCCAGCAGCCAAGATGGGCGGTCAAGCTCCTACAATGAGCAGTTCTTC
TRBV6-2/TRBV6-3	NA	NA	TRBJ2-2	CASSAGWPWELFF	TGTGCCAGCAGTGCCGGATGGCCCTGGGAGCTGTTTTTT
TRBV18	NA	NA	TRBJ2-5	CASSPTYQETQYF	TGTGCCAGCTCACCAACGTACCAAGAGACCCAGTACTTC
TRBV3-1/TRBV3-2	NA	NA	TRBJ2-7	CASSPPGYEQYF	TGTGCCAGCAGCCCTCCGGGCTACGAGCAGTACTTC
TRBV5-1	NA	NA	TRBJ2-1	CASSLGSGLYNEQFF	TGCGCCAGCAGCTTGGGGTCCGGGCTTTACAATGAGCAGTTCTTC
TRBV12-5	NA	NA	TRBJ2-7	CASKGQGGPYEQYF	TGTGCTAGTAAGGGCCAGGGAGGCCCCTACGAGCAGTACTTC
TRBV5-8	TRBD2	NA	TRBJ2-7	CASSEGLAATYEQYF	TGTGCCAGCAGCGAAGGACTAGCGGCTACCTACGAGCAGTACTTC
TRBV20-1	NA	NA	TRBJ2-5	CRPGEETQYF	TGCAGGCCAGGGGAAGAGACCCAGTACTTC
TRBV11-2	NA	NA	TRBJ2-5	CASSLEARVGETQYF	TGTGCCAGCAGCTTAGAGGCCAGGGTGGGGGAGACCCAGTACTTC
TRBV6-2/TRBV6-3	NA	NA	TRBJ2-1	CASSIDNEQFF	TGTGCCAGCAGTATTGACAATGAGCAGTTCTTC